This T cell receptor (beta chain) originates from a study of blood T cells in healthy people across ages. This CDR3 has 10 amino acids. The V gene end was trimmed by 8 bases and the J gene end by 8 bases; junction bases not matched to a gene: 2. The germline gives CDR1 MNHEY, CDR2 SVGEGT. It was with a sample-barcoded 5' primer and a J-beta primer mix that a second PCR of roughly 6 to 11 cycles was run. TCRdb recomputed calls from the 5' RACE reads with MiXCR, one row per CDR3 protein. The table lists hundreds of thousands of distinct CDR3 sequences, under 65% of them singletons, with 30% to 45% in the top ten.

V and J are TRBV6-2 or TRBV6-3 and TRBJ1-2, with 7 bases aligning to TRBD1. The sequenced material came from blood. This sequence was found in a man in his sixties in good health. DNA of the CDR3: TGTGCCAGCCAAGGGGGCGGCTACACCTTC. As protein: CASQGGGYTF.